The T cell receptor (beta chain) under discussion was sequenced for a study of radiotherapy plus CTLA-4 blockade in lung cancer (dated by TCRdb to 2016 to 2019). For the study in its entirety: Objective responses were observed in 15% to 20% of enrolled patients, and disease control was achieved in roughly 29%.

The full study reports these points: Increased serum interferon-beta after radiation, together with early dynamic changes in blood T cell clones, were reported to be the strongest predictors of response. TCR clones derived from tumors expanded in peripheral blood after treatment with radiotherapy and ipilimumab.

The library was made by the immunoSEQ multiplex PCR assay. In TCRdb, the immuneACCESS table is reduced to in-frame sequences with V and J assigned. These tables do not hold every clone; where another copy was compared, an unresolved V gene accounts for under half, and the others remain unexplained. In all, the sample holds around 45,000 clones, and more than 70% of those were seen once. The ten largest clones represent about 7.2% of the sample. Comment on this clone: There is no known antigen for this receptor. The sample holds no much larger clone one base away, and base qualities are not on file.

The CDR3 runs 16 amino acids, cysteine and phenylalanine included. Just the 48-base CDR3 DNA is kept, in frame starting at base 1. Germline trimming: 5 bases from V, 7 bases from J; junction bases outside gene matches: 8. CDR1 SGHTA and CDR2 FQGNSA were looked up in the germline V gene. In this study, focal radiation therapy paired with CTLA-4 blockade (ipilimumab) was tested in patients who had chemo-refractory metastatic non-small-cell lung cancer. The chain is assembled from TRBV7-2 and TRBJ2-1, with 13 central nucleotides matching TRBD2. The TCR was taken from a human donor with non-small cell lung cancer whose response to radiotherapy plus ipilimumab could not be evaluated. The material sequenced was peripheral blood, taken from a patient treated with radiotherapy plus ipilimumab. The nucleotides are TGTGCCAGCAGCCCTTGGACTAGCGGGAGTGGGAATGAGCAGTTCTTC. It encodes CASSPWTSGSGNEQFF.